Listed below are T cell receptor beta chains from one sample, sequenced in a study of blood T cell repertoires in COVID-19. Method: immunoSEQ multiplex PCR; TCRdb's copy keeps in-frame clones and lacks some. The sample has about 68,000 clones, more than 75% seen once; the top ten hold approximately 7%. Sequenced sample: peripheral blood. These receptors were obtained from a man aged 45-60 years with active COVID-19. CDR3s include the opening cysteine and the closing phenylalanine or tryptophan. D genes are given only for firm matches. Part of the rows lack a size; the others show once, few, many or a class for expanded clones.

cdr3_length: 14; v_call: TRBV11-2; clone_size: NA; j_call: TRBJ2-7; d_call: TRBD2; cdr3_aa: CASSFTSGTLEQYF; cdr3_nt: TGTGCCAGCAGCTTTACTAGCGGGACTTTGGAGCAGTACTTC
cdr3_length: 16; v_call: TRBV11-2; clone_size: NA; j_call: TRBJ2-1; d_call: NA; cdr3_aa: CASSSSGFSSYNEQFF; cdr3_nt: TGTGCCAGCAGCTCGTCCGGGTTTAGCTCCTACAATGAGCAGTTCTTC
cdr3_length: 14; v_call: TRBV27; clone_size: NA; j_call: TRBJ2-5; d_call: NA; cdr3_aa: CASGRGLDGETQYF; cdr3_nt: TGTGCCAGTGGGAGAGGATTAGACGGAGAGACCCAGTACTTC
cdr3_length: 14; v_call: TRBV5-1; clone_size: few; j_call: TRBJ1-4; d_call: TRBD1; cdr3_aa: CASSLGQGGEKLFF; cdr3_nt: TGCGCCAGCAGCTTGGGACAGGGGGGCGAAAAACTGTTTTTT
cdr3_length: 15; v_call: TRBV19; clone_size: NA; j_call: TRBJ1-5; d_call: TRBD1; cdr3_aa: CASSINRGFNQPQHF; cdr3_nt: TGTGCCAGTAGTATAAACAGGGGGTTCAATCAGCCCCAGCATTTT
cdr3_length: 14; v_call: TRBV6-5; clone_size: NA; j_call: TRBJ2-4; d_call: TRBD1; cdr3_aa: CASSTPGQGNIQYF; cdr3_nt: TGTGCCAGCAGCACCCCGGGACAGGGGAACATTCAGTACTTC
cdr3_length: 13; v_call: TRBV29-1; clone_size: NA; j_call: TRBJ2-1; d_call: TRBD1; cdr3_aa: CSFPGQGYNEQFF; cdr3_nt: TGCAGCTTTCCGGGACAGGGTTACAATGAGCAGTTCTTC
cdr3_length: 13; v_call: TRBV30; clone_size: NA; j_call: TRBJ1-3; d_call: NA; cdr3_aa: CAWSVNIGNTIYF; cdr3_nt: TGTGCCTGGAGTGTAAATATCGGAAACACCATATATTTT
cdr3_length: 14; v_call: TRBV19; clone_size: NA; j_call: TRBJ1-1; d_call: NA; cdr3_aa: CASVERPRDTEAFF; cdr3_nt: TGTGCCAGCGTGGAGAGACCCAGGGACACTGAAGCTTTCTTT
cdr3_length: 17; v_call: TRBV6-7; clone_size: NA; j_call: TRBJ2-7; d_call: NA; cdr3_aa: CASSYSGEASPFYEQYF; cdr3_nt: TGTGCCAGCAGTTACTCGGGGGAGGCTTCCCCCTTCTACGAGCAGTACTTC
cdr3_length: 15; v_call: TRBV7-9; clone_size: NA; j_call: TRBJ2-7; d_call: TRBD1; cdr3_aa: CASSSGTGGFYEQYF; cdr3_nt: TGTGCCAGCAGCTCTGGGACAGGGGGCTTCTACGAGCAGTACTTC
cdr3_length: 13; v_call: TRBV28; clone_size: NA; j_call: TRBJ1-6; d_call: NA; cdr3_aa: CASSLGGRDTLHF; cdr3_nt: TGTGCCAGCAGTTTAGGTGGCAGAGACACCCTCCACTTT
cdr3_length: 15; v_call: TRBV2; clone_size: NA; j_call: TRBJ1-1; d_call: NA; cdr3_aa: CASSARQSENTEAFF; cdr3_nt: TGTGCCAGCAGTGCAAGACAGTCCGAGAACACTGAAGCTTTCTTT
cdr3_length: 12; v_call: TRBV7-9; clone_size: few; j_call: TRBJ1-6; d_call: NA; cdr3_aa: CASSSLNSPLHF; cdr3_nt: TGTGCCAGCAGCTCCTTAAATTCACCCCTCCACTTT
cdr3_length: 15; v_call: TRBV4-2; clone_size: NA; j_call: TRBJ1-1; d_call: NA; cdr3_aa: CASTKGGPGNTEAFF; cdr3_nt: TGTGCCAGCACTAAAGGGGGTCCAGGGAACACTGAAGCTTTCTTT
cdr3_length: 13; v_call: TRBV7-2; clone_size: once; j_call: TRBJ1-5; d_call: NA; cdr3_aa: CASSLTFNQPQHF; cdr3_nt: TGTGCCAGCAGCTTAACTTTCAATCAGCCCCAGCATTTT
cdr3_length: 17; v_call: TRBV2; clone_size: NA; j_call: TRBJ1-4; d_call: TRBD1; cdr3_aa: CASSPGQGRDAGEKLFF; cdr3_nt: TGTGCCAGCAGTCCAGGACAGGGGAGGGATGCAGGTGAAAAACTGTTTTTT
cdr3_length: 13; v_call: TRBV30; clone_size: once; j_call: TRBJ1-4; d_call: NA; cdr3_aa: CAWSVQPNEKLFF; cdr3_nt: TGTGCCTGGAGTGTACAGCCTAATGAAAAACTGTTTTTT
cdr3_length: 16; v_call: TRBV6-1; clone_size: NA; j_call: TRBJ1-5; d_call: TRBD1; cdr3_aa: CASSGRTGNSNQPQHF; cdr3_nt: TGTGCCAGCAGTGGCCGGACAGGCAACAGCAATCAGCCCCAGCATTTT
cdr3_length: 14; v_call: TRBV12-2; clone_size: NA; j_call: TRBJ1-1; d_call: NA; cdr3_aa: CASRFRERGTEAFF; cdr3_nt: TGTGCAAGTCGCTTCCGGGAAAGAGGGACTGAAGCTTTCTTT
cdr3_length: 15; v_call: TRBV19; clone_size: NA; j_call: TRBJ2-3; d_call: NA; cdr3_aa: CASSMYAGRTDTQYF; cdr3_nt: TGTGCCAGTAGTATGTATGCAGGGCGCACAGATACGCAGTATTTT
cdr3_length: 13; v_call: TRBV7-9; clone_size: few; j_call: TRBJ1-1; d_call: NA; cdr3_aa: CASGAGADTEAFF; cdr3_nt: TGTGCCAGCGGCGCAGGGGCGGACACTGAAGCTTTCTTT
cdr3_length: 12; v_call: TRBV28; clone_size: NA; j_call: TRBJ2-7; d_call: NA; cdr3_aa: CASRYSSYEQYF; cdr3_nt: TGTGCCAGCAGATACAGCTCCTACGAGCAGTACTTC
cdr3_length: 15; v_call: TRBV25-1; clone_size: NA; j_call: TRBJ1-1; d_call: TRBD1; cdr3_aa: CASSGDRGPGTEAFF; cdr3_nt: TGTGCCAGCAGTGGGGACAGGGGGCCGGGGACTGAAGCTTTCTTT
cdr3_length: 14; v_call: TRBV9; clone_size: NA; j_call: TRBJ2-5; d_call: NA; cdr3_aa: CASSSASIRETQYF; cdr3_nt: TGTGCCAGCAGCTCAGCGAGCATCCGGGAGACCCAGTACTTC
cdr3_length: 17; v_call: TRBV7-9; clone_size: NA; j_call: TRBJ2-1; d_call: TRBD2; cdr3_aa: CASSSPGTSGSYNEQFF; cdr3_nt: TGTGCCAGCAGCTCACCCGGGACTAGCGGCTCCTACAATGAGCAGTTCTTC
cdr3_length: 15; v_call: TRBV24-1; clone_size: NA; j_call: TRBJ1-5; d_call: TRBD1; cdr3_aa: CATSDPRGRNQPQHF; cdr3_nt: TGTGCCACCAGTGATCCCAGGGGGCGCAATCAGCCCCAGCATTTT
cdr3_length: 16; v_call: TRBV6-2/TRBV6-3; clone_size: NA; j_call: TRBJ2-5; d_call: TRBD2; cdr3_aa: CASSYSPQTSEETQYF; cdr3_nt: TGTGCCAGCAGTTACTCTCCTCAGACTAGCGAAGAGACCCAGTACTTC
cdr3_length: 16; v_call: TRBV7-8; clone_size: NA; j_call: TRBJ1-5; d_call: NA; cdr3_aa: CASSLFTDYSNQPQHF; cdr3_nt: TGTGCCAGCAGCTTATTTACAGACTATAGCAATCAGCCCCAGCATTTT
cdr3_length: 13; v_call: TRBV6-2/TRBV6-3; clone_size: few; j_call: TRBJ1-2; d_call: NA; cdr3_aa: CASSYFHNYGYTF; cdr3_nt: TGTGCCAGCAGTTACTTCCATAACTATGGCTACACCTTC
cdr3_length: 15; v_call: TRBV6-4; clone_size: NA; j_call: TRBJ1-4; d_call: NA; cdr3_aa: CASSDSGTGNEKLFF; cdr3_nt: TGTGCCAGCAGTGACAGCGGGACGGGAAATGAAAAACTGTTTTTT
cdr3_length: 13; v_call: TRBV12-3/TRBV12-4; clone_size: many; j_call: TRBJ1-5; d_call: NA; cdr3_aa: CASSLQVNQPQHF; cdr3_nt: TGTGCCAGCAGTTTACAGGTTAATCAGCCCCAGCATTTT
cdr3_length: 16; v_call: TRBV6-2/TRBV6-3; clone_size: NA; j_call: TRBJ2-7; d_call: NA; cdr3_aa: CASSYSMGLPAYEQYF; cdr3_nt: TGTGCCAGCAGTTACTCGATGGGGCTTCCTGCCTACGAGCAGTACTTC
cdr3_length: 15; v_call: TRBV5-6; clone_size: NA; j_call: TRBJ1-5; d_call: NA; cdr3_aa: CASSLGQSSNQPQHF; cdr3_nt: TGTGCCAGCAGCCTAGGACAGTCTAGCAATCAGCCCCAGCATTTT
cdr3_length: 13; v_call: TRBV5-1; clone_size: NA; j_call: TRBJ2-1; d_call: NA; cdr3_aa: CASRDTGAVEQFF; cdr3_nt: TGCGCCAGCAGGGATACGGGAGCAGTTGAGCAGTTCTTC
cdr3_length: 14; v_call: TRBV19; clone_size: NA; j_call: TRBJ1-2; d_call: NA; cdr3_aa: CASSPGGVNYGYTF; cdr3_nt: TGTGCCAGTAGCCCTGGAGGGGTTAACTATGGCTACACCTTC
cdr3_length: 15; v_call: TRBV27; clone_size: few; j_call: TRBJ2-3; d_call: TRBD2; cdr3_aa: CASSLTSASTDTQYF; cdr3_nt: TGTGCCAGCAGTTTGACTAGCGCAAGCACAGATACGCAGTATTTT
cdr3_length: 15; v_call: TRBV7-9; clone_size: NA; j_call: TRBJ1-2; d_call: NA; cdr3_aa: CASSSSPREPYGYTF; cdr3_nt: TGTGCCAGCAGCTCGAGTCCCCGGGAGCCCTATGGCTACACCTTC
cdr3_length: 12; v_call: TRBV27; clone_size: NA; j_call: TRBJ2-1; d_call: TRBD2; cdr3_aa: CASSWGGNEQFF; cdr3_nt: TGTGCCAGCAGTTGGGGGGGCAATGAGCAGTTCTTC
cdr3_length: 18; v_call: TRBV11-2; clone_size: NA; j_call: TRBJ2-1; d_call: TRBD2; cdr3_aa: CASSLVRTSGGIYNEQFF; cdr3_nt: TGTGCCAGCAGCTTAGTTAGGACTAGCGGGGGGATCTACAATGAGCAGTTCTTC
cdr3_length: 14; v_call: TRBV28; clone_size: NA; j_call: TRBJ2-7; d_call: NA; cdr3_aa: CASSLETGSYEQYF; cdr3_nt: TGTGCCAGCAGTTTAGAGACAGGCTCCTACGAGCAGTACTTC
cdr3_length: 16; v_call: TRBV18; clone_size: NA; j_call: TRBJ1-6; d_call: TRBD1; cdr3_aa: CASSPSGQGGGGPLHF; cdr3_nt: TGTGCCAGCTCACCTTCTGGACAGGGCGGAGGGGGACCCCTCCACTTT
cdr3_length: 13; v_call: TRBV30; clone_size: NA; j_call: TRBJ1-2; d_call: TRBD1; cdr3_aa: CAWSVGGDRVYTF; cdr3_nt: TGTGCCTGGAGTGTTGGAGGGGACAGGGTTTACACCTTC
cdr3_length: 18; v_call: TRBV4-2; clone_size: NA; j_call: TRBJ1-2; d_call: NA; cdr3_aa: CASSQAFDRFLKIYGYTF; cdr3_nt: TGTGCCAGCAGCCAAGCGTTCGACAGGTTTCTAAAGATTTATGGCTACACCTTC
cdr3_length: 15; v_call: TRBV15; clone_size: NA; j_call: TRBJ2-5; d_call: NA; cdr3_aa: CATSREEQSQETQYF; cdr3_nt: TGTGCCACCAGCAGAGAAGAACAGTCTCAAGAGACCCAGTACTTC
cdr3_length: 17; v_call: TRBV3-1/TRBV3-2; clone_size: NA; j_call: TRBJ2-3; d_call: TRBD2; cdr3_aa: CASTKRVRGGSTDTQYF; cdr3_nt: TGTGCCAGCACCAAGAGGGTGCGGGGGGGTAGCACAGATACGCAGTATTTT